This TCR beta chain emerged from a study of blood T cell repertoires in COVID-19. Whole-study context: Samples came from the United States, Italy and Spain, spanning acute and convalescent COVID-19. The analysed material was cDNA or gDNA that came from T cells, B-cell-depleted T cells, or PBMCs.

Per the study methods: Reference gene primer amplification in the assay estimated nucleated cell counts. Generated by immunoSEQ multiplex PCR, the TCRdb table keeps only in-frame clones and is missing some. V and J calls and clone size are those listed in that table; D and trimming were worked out from the DNA. This table has 25,000 to 30,000 clones, approximately 88% appearing once. Sequenced sample: peripheral blood. This clonotype was sampled from a human donor in a cohort sampled during active COVID-19.

CDR3 coding DNA: TGTGCCAGCAGCCATTCGACAGGGGGCACCAAAAACATTCAGTACTTC. Its translation: CASSHSTGGTKNIQYF. J is TRBJ2-4 and V is TRBV7-9, with TRBD1 identical over 10 bases. V lost 5 bases and J lost 2; bases outside the gene matches: 6. CDR1 and CDR2 from the germline V gene are SEHNR and FQNEAQ (reference sequence). The CDR3 extends over 16 amino acids. The whole variable domain, remainder taken from reference TRBV7-9 and TRBJ2-4, is DTGVSQNPRHKITKRGQNVTFRCDPISEHNRLYWYRQTLGQGPEFLTYFQNEAQLEKSRLLSDRFSAERPKGSFSTLEIQRTEQGDSAMYLCASSHSTGGTKNIQYFGAGTRLSVL.